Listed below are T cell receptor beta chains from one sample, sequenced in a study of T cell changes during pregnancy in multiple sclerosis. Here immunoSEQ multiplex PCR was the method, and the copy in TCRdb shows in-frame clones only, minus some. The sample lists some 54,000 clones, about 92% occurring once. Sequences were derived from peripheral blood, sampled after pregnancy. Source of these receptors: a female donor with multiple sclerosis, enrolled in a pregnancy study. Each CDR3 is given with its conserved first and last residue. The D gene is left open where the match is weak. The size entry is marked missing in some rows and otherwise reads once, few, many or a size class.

TGTGCCAGTAGTAGGCAGTACACTGAAGCTTTCTTT CASSRQYTEAFF TRBV19 - TRBJ1-1 -
TGTGCCAGCAGCTTAAGTGGGACAACTAACTATGGCTACACCTTC CASSLSGTTNYGYTF TRBV7-2 - TRBJ1-2 -
TGCGCCAGCAGCCAAGACCTGACAGGGGGCATGCCTGGGGCCAACGTCCTGACTTTC CASSQDLTGGMPGANVLTF TRBV4-3 - TRBJ2-6 TRBD1
TGTGCCTGGAGTTCGGAGGTCCCCCAGTACTTC CAWSSEVPQYF TRBV30 - TRBJ2-5 -
TGTGCCAGCAGTGACGCAGGGCAGGACACTGAAGCTTTCTTT CASSDAGQDTEAFF TRBV25-1 - TRBJ1-1 -
TGTGCCTGGAGTAGGTCTCGGGGTAGCCGCACAGATACGCAGTATTTT CAWSRSRGSRTDTQYF TRBV30 - TRBJ2-3 -
TGTGCCAGCAGCTTTCGGGGAAGAGATACGCAGTATTTT CASSFRGRDTQYF TRBV5-6 once TRBJ2-3 -
TGCAGCGTTGAAGACCCATTTTCGGACAGGGCTAACTATGGCTACACCTTC CSVEDPFSDRANYGYTF TRBV29-1 - TRBJ1-2 TRBD1
TGTGCCAGCAGTTCCCCAAAAACAGGGCGTATCACTGAAGCTTTCTTT CASSSPKTGRITEAFF TRBV5-4 - TRBJ1-1 -
TGTGCCAGTAGTATCATGGGCGGGGTTGGCGGGGAGCTGTTTTTT CASSIMGGVGGELFF TRBV19 once TRBJ2-2 -
TGCGCCAGCAGCTATATATCGGGACAGGGAGTGTGGGATACGCAGTATTTT CASSYISGQGVWDTQYF TRBV5-1 - TRBJ2-3 TRBD1
TGTGCCGCCGATTGGGCCGGGACTAGCGGGATCTTTCACAATGAGCAGTTCTTC CAADWAGTSGIFHNEQFF TRBV7-6 - TRBJ2-1 TRBD2
TGTGCCAGCAGCCCGGGACACCTCATGAACACTGAAGCTTTCTTT CASSPGHLMNTEAFF TRBV5-4 - TRBJ1-1 -
TGTGCCAGCTCACCATTGCCCCAGGACAGGGTGGACGAGCAGTACTTC CASSPLPQDRVDEQYF TRBV18 - TRBJ2-7 TRBD1
TGTGCCAGTAGTATAGATCGAACACCTAACTATGGCTACACCTTC CASSIDRTPNYGYTF TRBV19 - TRBJ1-2 -
TGTGCCAGCAGCTGGAGACCGGGACTAGCGGGAGTTGGGTTGGGCGAGCAGTACTTC CASSWRPGLAGVGLGEQYF TRBV7-2 - TRBJ2-7 TRBD2
TGCGCCAGCAGCCAGGCCGGGACAGGCTCTGGAAACACCATATATTTT CASSQAGTGSGNTIYF TRBV4-3 - TRBJ1-3 TRBD1
TGTGCCAGCAGTTTTGAGACAGGGGGTTCCTACGAGCAGTACTTC CASSFETGGSYEQYF TRBV28 - TRBJ2-7 TRBD1
TGTGCCAGCAGTTCTAGCGGGCACACCTACGAGCAGTACTTC CASSSSGHTYEQYF TRBV28 - TRBJ2-7 TRBD2
TGTGCCAGCAGTTTTTTTGCGGGAGACGGGTTAGCCGGGGAGCTGTTTTTT CASSFFAGDGLAGELFF TRBV27 - TRBJ2-2 TRBD2
TGTGCCAGCAGTTACACAGGGCTTAATGAAGCTTTCTTT CASSYTGLNEAFF TRBV6-5 - TRBJ1-1 -
TGTGCCAGCAGACTGAGCGGGAGCACAGATACGCAGTATTTT CASRLSGSTDTQYF TRBV14 - TRBJ2-3 -
TGCAGTGCTAGAGTAACCTACGAGCAGTACTTC CSARVTYEQYF TRBV20-1 - TRBJ2-7 -
TGTGCCAGCAGCGTAGGAGGTACGGGCGAGCAGTACTTC CASSVGGTGEQYF TRBV9 - TRBJ2-7 -
TGCGCCAGCAGCCAAGTGACAGGGGGCAGTGGAAACACCATATATTTT CASSQVTGGSGNTIYF TRBV4-1 - TRBJ1-3 TRBD1
TGTGCCAGCAGCTTAACATCACACTCTGGGGCCAACGTCCTGACTTTC CASSLTSHSGANVLTF TRBV7-9 - TRBJ2-6 -
TGTGCCAGCAGCTCCCTCGTGAGCACAGATACGCAGTATTTT CASSSLVSTDTQYF TRBV5-4 - TRBJ2-3 -